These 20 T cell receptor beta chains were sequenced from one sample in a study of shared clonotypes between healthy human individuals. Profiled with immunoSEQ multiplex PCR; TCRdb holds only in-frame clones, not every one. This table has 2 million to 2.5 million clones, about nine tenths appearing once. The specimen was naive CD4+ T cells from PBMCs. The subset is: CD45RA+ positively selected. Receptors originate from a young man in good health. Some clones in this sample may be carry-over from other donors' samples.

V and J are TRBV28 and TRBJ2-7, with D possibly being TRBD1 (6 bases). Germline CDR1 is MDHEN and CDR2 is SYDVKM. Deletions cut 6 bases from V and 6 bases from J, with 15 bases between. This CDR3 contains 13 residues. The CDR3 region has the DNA TGTGCCAGCAGCCAACTAGGACAGATCGAGCAGTACTTC. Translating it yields CASSQLGQIEQYF.

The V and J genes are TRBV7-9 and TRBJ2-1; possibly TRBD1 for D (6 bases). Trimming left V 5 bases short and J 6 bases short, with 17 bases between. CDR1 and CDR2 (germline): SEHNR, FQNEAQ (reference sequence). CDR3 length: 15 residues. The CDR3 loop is CASSLQGMVSNEQFF. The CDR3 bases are TGTGCCAGCAGCCTTCAGGGGATGGTTTCCAATGAGCAGTTCTTC.

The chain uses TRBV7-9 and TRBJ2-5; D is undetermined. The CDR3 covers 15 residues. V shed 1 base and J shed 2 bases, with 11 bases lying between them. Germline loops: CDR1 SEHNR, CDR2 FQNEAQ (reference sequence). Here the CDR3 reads CASSLDRAFQETQYF. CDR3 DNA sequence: TGTGCCAGCAGCTTAGACCGGGCCTTTCAAGAGACCCAGTACTTC.

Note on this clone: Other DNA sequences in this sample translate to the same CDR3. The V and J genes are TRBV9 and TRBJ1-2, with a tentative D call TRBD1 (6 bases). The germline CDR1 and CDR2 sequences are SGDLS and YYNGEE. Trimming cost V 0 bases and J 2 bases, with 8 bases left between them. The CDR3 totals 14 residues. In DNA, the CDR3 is TGTGCCAGCAGCGTAGGTCAGGGGAACTATGGCTACACCTTC. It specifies CASSVGQGNYGYTF.

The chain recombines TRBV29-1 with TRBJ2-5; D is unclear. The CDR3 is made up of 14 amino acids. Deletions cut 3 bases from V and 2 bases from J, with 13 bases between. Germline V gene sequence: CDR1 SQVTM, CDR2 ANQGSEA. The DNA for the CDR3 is TGCAGCGTTGAGGGGTTGTTTATTCAAGAGACCCAGTACTTC. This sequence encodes CSVEGLFIQETQYF.

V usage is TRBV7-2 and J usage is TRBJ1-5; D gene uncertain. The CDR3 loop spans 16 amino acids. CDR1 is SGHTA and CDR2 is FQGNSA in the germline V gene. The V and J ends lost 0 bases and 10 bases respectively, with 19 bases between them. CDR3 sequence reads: CASSLARDVTVGPQHF. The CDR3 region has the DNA TGTGCCAGCAGCTTAGCGCGTGACGTCACGGTAGGACCCCAGCATTTT.

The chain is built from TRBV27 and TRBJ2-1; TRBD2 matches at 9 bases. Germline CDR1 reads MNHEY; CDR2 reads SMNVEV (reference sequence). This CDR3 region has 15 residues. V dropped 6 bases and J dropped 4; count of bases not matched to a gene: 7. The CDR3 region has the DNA TGTGCCAGCAGCGGAGCGGGAGGAGGGTACAATGAGCAGTTCTTC. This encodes CASSGAGGGYNEQFF.

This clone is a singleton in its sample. CDR3 region: CASSPRWGETQYF. The CDR3 DNA is TGTGCCAGCAGTCCCCGGTGGGGAGAGACCCAGTACTTC. The gene calls are TRBV27 and TRBJ2-5, with D hard to call. Germline CDR1 is MNHEY and CDR2 is SMNVEV (reference sequence). CDR3 length: 13 amino acids. V lost 5 bases and J lost 4, with 11 bases in between.

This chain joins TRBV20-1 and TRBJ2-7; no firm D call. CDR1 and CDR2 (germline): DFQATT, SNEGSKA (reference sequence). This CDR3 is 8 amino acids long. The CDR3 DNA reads TGCAGGGGCAACGAGCAGTACTTC. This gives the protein CRGNEQYF.

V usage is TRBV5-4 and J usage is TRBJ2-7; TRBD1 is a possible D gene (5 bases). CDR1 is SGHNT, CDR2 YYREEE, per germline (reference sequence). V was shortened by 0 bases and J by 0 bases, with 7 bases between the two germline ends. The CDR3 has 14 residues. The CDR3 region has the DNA TGTGCCAGCAGCTTGGCGGACACCTCCTACGAGCAGTACTTC. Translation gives CASSLADTSYEQYF.

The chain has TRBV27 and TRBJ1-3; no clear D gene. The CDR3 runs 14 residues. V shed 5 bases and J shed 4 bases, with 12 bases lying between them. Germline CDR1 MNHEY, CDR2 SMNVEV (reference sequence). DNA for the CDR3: TGTGCCAGCAGTCCTCACAGAGCCGGAAACACCATATATTTT. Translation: CASSPHRAGNTIYF.

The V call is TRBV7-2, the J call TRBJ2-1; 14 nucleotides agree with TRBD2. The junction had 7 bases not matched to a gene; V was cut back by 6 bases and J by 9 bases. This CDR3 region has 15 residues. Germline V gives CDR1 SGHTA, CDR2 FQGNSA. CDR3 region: CASRLTSGREGEQFF. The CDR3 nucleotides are TGTGCCAGCAGGTTGACTAGCGGGAGGGAGGGTGAGCAGTTCTTC.

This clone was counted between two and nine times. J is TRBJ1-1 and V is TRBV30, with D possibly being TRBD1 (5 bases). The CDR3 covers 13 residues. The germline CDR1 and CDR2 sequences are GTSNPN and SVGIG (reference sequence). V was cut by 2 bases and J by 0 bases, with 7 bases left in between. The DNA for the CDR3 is TGTGCCTGGAGTAAGGGGATGAACACTGAAGCTTTCTTT. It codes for CAWSKGMNTEAFF.

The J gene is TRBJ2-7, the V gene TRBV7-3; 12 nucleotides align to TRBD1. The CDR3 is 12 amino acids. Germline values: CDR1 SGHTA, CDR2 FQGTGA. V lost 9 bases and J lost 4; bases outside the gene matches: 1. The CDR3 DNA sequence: TGTGCCAGGGGACAGGGGGCTTACGAGCAGTACTTC. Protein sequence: CARGQGAYEQYF.

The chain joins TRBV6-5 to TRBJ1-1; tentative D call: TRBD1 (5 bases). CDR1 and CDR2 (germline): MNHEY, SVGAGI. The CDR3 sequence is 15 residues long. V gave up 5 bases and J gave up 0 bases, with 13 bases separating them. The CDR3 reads CASSGAGTVNTEAFF. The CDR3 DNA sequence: TGTGCCAGCAGTGGCGCCGGGACGGTGAACACTGAAGCTTTCTTT.

The CDR3 protein is CASSLDAWSVAEAFF. The CDR3 DNA reads TGTGCCAGCAGCTTAGACGCCTGGTCGGTGGCTGAAGCTTTCTTT. The chain links TRBV7-2 to TRBJ1-1; no clear D. V was clipped by 1 base and J by 6 bases, with 15 bases between them. CDR3 length: 15 residues. Germline values: CDR1 SGHTA, CDR2 FQGNSA. The variable domain in full, with the rest retrieved from reference TRBV7-2 and TRBJ1-1, is GAGVSQSPSNKVTEKGKDVELRCDPISGHTALYWYRQSLGQGLEFLIYFQGNSAPDKSGLPSDRFSAERTGGSVSTLTIQRTQQEDSAVYLCASSLDAWSVAEAFFGQGTRLTVV.

CDR3 in amino acids: CASSEDRITAIYEQYF. For the CDR3, the DNA is TGTGCCAGCAGTGAAGACAGGATCACCGCCATATACGAGCAGTACTTC. The chain recombines TRBV6-1 with TRBJ2-7; perhaps TRBD1 as D (5 bases). The CDR3 loop spans 16 amino acids. Trimming took 1 base from V and 4 from J, leaving 17 bases between them. Germline CDR1 is MNHNS and CDR2 is SASEGT.

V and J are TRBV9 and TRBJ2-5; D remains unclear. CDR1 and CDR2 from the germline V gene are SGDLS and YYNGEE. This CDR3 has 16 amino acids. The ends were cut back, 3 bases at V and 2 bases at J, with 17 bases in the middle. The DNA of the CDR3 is TGTGCCAGCAGCGGACGGGCGACAACCATACAAGAGACCCAGTACTTC. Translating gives CASSGRATTIQETQYF.

The CDR3 region is CASSLQGGLETQYF. DNA for the CDR3: TGTGCCAGCAGTTTACAGGGAGGTTTAGAGACCCAGTACTTC. The rearrangement joins TRBV5-6 to TRBJ2-5, with D perhaps given as TRBD1 or TRBD2 (6 bases each). In germline, CDR1 is SGHDT, CDR2 YYEEEE. V was cut by 5 bases and J by 4 bases, with 15 bases left in between. The CDR3 spans 14 residues.

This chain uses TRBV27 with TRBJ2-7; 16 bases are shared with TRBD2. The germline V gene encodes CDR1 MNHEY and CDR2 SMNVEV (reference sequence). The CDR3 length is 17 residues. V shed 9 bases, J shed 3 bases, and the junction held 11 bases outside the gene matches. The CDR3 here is CASTPGLAGGPLYEQYF. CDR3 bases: TGTGCCAGTACTCCGGGACTAGCGGGAGGGCCTCTCTACGAGCAGTACTTC.